Described below is a single T cell receptor (beta chain) sequence and its context. The clone's antigen remains unknown. Base qualities are not at hand, and no much larger clone is one base apart. TCRbeta CDR3 regions were amplified from genomic DNA by means of the immunoSEQ Assay, a bias-controlled multiplex PCR. Processing in the source paper ran as follows. Within the assay, amplification of reference gene primers was used to estimate how many nucleated cells each sample contained. Sequence reads were collapsed and filtered to measure the absolute abundance of every unique TCRbeta CDR3 rearrangement. Productive Simpson clonality was computed per sample as the square root of Simpson's diversity index over productive rearrangements. The immuneACCESS repertoire file appears here via TCRdb, limited to in-frame rearrangements. These files lack a portion of the clones; in checked studies, under half of the deficit traces to unresolved V genes, and the cause of the others is not known. The V and J calls and clone size are taken from that table; D and trimming were inferred from the DNA. In all, the sample holds almost 350,000 clones, and about nine tenths of those were seen once. 0.85% to 1.3% of the sample rests with the top ten.

This specimen comes from a study of blood T cell repertoires in COVID-19 (dated by TCRdb to the early 2020s). Regarding the research as a whole: Samples from collaborators originated in the United States, Italy and Spain and spanned both the acute and convalescent phases of COVID-19. Subjects who had been exposed to COVID-19, were actively infected with it, or had recovered from it provided the deeply sampled blood TCRbeta repertoires that made up the dataset. Nearly every sample came with metadata listing a de-identified subject ID, COVID-19 status, age in years and sex. The prospective study material was composed of cDNA or gDNA derived from T cells, B-cell-depleted T cells, or PBMCs. The samples were drawn from two sources: the first 160 participants of the ongoing ImmuneRACE study, and over 1,000 subjects contributed by 6 global collaborators. HLA class I and class II types, where available, came from metadata supplied by the sample provider rather than from assay-based typing. The repertoires were released in a freely available public database intended as a resource for research on the immune response to SARS-CoV-2. What the study reported, not specific to this receptor: Clinical and demographic metadata were provided uncurated, with the amount varying by source and participant.

Participants in the prospective study were aged about 18 to 89 years, lived in about two dozen United States geographic areas, and enrolled through a virtual design. In the prospective study, cohorts were assigned on the basis of participant-reported clinical history obtained from a screening survey and a study questionnaire. Exposed participants had been in contact with someone with a PCR-confirmed or clinician-diagnosed COVID-19 case within 2 weeks of study entry. In the prospective study, whole blood, serum and a nasopharyngeal or oropharyngeal swab were collected from each participant by mobile phlebotomists. Prospective study participants could optionally give additional blood draws and questionnaires over an approximately two-month period. Before DNA extraction, prospective study blood samples were shipped either frozen or at room temperature. The CDR3 spans 16 residues, from the cysteine through the phenylalanine. The kept DNA is CDR3 alone, 48 bases in frame from the first base. CDR1 and CDR2 (SGHTA, FQGTGA) derive from the germline V gene. At the junction V is shortened by 1 base and J by 8 bases; bases outside the gene matches: 8.

The chain joins TRBV7-3 to TRBJ2-1, with TRBD2 identical over 10 junction bases. This receptor was obtained from a woman aged 30 to 39 who had been exposed to COVID-19. The sample taken for sequencing was PBMCs or T cells enriched from blood (not recorded which). The CDR3 protein: CASSLRASGRGDEQFF. The DNA sequence reads TGTGCCAGCAGCTTAAGGGCTAGCGGGAGAGGGGATGAGCAGTTCTTC. With the rest looked up from the reference TRBV7-3 and TRBJ2-1 genes rather than sequenced, the full variable domain is GAGVSQTPSNKVTEKGKYVELRCDPISGHTALYWYRQSLGQGPEFLIYFQGTGAADDSGLPNDRFFAVRPEGSVSTLKIQRTERGDSAVYLCASSLRASGRGDEQFFGPGTRLTVL.